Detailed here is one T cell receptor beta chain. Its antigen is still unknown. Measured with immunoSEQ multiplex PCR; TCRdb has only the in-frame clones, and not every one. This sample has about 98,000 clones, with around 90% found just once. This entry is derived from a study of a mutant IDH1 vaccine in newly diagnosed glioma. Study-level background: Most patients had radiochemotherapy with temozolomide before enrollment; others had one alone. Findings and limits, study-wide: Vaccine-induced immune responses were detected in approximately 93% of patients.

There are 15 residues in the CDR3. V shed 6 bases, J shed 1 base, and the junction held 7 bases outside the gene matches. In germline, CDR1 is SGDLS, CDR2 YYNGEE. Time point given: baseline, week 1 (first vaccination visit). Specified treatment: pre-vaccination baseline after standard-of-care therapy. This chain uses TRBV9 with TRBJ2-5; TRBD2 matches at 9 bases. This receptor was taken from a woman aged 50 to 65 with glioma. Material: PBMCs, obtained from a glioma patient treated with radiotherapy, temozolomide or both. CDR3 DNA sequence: TGTGCCAGCACCCCCCTAGCGGGAATCCAAGAGACCCAGTACTTC. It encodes CASTPLAGIQETQYF. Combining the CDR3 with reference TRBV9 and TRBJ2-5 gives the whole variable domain DSGVTQTPKHLITATGQRVTLRCSPRSGDLSVYWYQQSLDQGLQFLIQYYNGEERAKGNILERFSAQQFPDLHSELNLSSLELGDSALYFCASTPLAGIQETQYFGPGTRLLVL.